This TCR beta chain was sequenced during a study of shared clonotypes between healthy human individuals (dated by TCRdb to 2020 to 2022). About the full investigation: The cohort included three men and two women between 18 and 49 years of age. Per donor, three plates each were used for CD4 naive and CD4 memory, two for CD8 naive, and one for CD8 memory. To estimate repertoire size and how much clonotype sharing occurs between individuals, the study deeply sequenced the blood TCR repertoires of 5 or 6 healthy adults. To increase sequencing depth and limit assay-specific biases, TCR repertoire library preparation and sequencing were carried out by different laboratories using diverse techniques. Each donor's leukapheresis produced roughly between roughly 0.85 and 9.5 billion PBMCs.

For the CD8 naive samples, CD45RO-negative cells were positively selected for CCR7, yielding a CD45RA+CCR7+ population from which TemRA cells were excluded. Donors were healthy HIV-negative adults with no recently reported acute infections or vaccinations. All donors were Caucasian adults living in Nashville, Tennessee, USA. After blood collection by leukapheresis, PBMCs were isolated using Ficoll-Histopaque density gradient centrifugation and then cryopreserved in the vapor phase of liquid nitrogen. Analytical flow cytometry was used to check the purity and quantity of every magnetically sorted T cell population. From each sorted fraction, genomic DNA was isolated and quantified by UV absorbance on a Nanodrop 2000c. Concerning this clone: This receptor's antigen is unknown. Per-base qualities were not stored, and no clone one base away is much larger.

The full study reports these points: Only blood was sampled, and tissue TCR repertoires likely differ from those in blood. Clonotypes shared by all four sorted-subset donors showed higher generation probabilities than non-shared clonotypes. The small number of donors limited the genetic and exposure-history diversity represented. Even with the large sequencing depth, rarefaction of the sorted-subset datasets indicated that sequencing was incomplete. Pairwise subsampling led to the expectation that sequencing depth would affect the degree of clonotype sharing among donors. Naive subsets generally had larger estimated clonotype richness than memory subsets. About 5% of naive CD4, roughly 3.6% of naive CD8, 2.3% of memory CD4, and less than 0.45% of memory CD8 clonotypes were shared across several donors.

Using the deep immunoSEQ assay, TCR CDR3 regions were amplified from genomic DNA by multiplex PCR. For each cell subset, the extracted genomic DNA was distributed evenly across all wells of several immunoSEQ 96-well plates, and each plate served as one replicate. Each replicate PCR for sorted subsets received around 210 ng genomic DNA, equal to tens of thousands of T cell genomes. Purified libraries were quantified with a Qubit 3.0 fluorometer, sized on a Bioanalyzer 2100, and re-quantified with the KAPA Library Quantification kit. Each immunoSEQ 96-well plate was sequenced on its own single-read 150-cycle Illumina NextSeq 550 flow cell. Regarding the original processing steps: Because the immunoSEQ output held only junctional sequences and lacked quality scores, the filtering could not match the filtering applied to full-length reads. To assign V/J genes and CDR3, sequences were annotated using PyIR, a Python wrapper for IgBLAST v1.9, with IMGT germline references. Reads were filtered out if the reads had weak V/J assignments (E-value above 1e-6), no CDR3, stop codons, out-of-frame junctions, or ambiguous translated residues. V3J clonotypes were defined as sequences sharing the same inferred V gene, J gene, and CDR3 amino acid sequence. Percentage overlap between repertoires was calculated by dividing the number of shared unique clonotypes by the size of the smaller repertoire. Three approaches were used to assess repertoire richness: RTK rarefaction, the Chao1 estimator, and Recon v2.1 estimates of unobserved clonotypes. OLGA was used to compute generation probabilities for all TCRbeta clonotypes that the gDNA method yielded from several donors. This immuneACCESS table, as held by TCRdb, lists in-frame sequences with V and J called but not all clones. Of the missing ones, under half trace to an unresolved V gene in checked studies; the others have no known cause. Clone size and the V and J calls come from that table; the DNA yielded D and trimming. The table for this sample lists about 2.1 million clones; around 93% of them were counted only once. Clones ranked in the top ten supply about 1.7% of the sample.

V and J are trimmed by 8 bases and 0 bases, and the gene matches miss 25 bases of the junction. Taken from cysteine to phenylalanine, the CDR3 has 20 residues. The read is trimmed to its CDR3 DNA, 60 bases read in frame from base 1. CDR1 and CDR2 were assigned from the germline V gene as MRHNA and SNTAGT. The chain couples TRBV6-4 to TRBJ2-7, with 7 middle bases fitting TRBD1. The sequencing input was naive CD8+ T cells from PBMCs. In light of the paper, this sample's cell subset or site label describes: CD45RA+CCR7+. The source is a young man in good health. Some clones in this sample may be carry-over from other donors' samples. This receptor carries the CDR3 CASFSETGSVRAHFSYEQYF. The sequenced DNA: TGTGCCAGCTTTTCCGAGACAGGGAGCGTCAGGGCCCACTTCTCCTACGAGCAGTACTTC.